The 4 T cell receptor beta chains below all came from one sample that was sequenced in a study of beta chain features in type 1 diabetes. The study, taken as a whole, reports: When Type 1 diabetes patients were examined, their TCRB CDR3s proved moderately but significantly shorter in all four CD4+ subsets.

Sequenced material consisted of expressed TCRB transcripts (all of the isolated RNA was reverse transcribed). Sequenced by immunoSEQ multiplex PCR; TCRdb stores in-frame clones only, minus some. The sample comprises more than 25,000 clones, under 50% of which are singletons, and more than 0.3% rests with the top ten. Their antigens remain unidentified. What was sequenced was stem cell memory CD4+ T cells from blood. The source is a man aged 25-45 years with type 1 diabetes.

V gene TRBV7-9 combines with J gene TRBJ2-7, with D uncertain. The germline gives CDR1 SEHNR, CDR2 FQNEAQ (reference sequence). This CDR3 is 12 amino acids long. V lost 1 base, J lost 6 bases, and 7 bases lay in between. CDR3 residues: CASSLGPPEQYF. The DNA of the CDR3 is TGTGCCAGCAGCTTAGGGCCCCCCGAGCAGTACTTC.

The CDR3: CAWNRGSPYEQYF. CDR3 nucleotide sequence: TGTGCCTGGAACAGGGGTTCCCCTTACGAGCAGTACTTC. The V gene is TRBV30, the J gene TRBJ2-7, with TRBD1 identical over 7 bases. Germline CDR1 reads GTSNPN; CDR2 reads SVGIG (reference sequence). The CDR3 length is 13 residues. The ends lost 4 bases at V and 4 bases at J; junction bases unmatched: 7.

CDR3 residues: CATSPTAFNYGYTF. In nucleotides, the CDR3 is TGTGCCACCTCGCCGACAGCCTTTAACTATGGCTACACCTTC. The V and J genes are TRBV6-1 and TRBJ1-2; the D gene is possibly TRBD1 (5 bases). There are 14 residues in the CDR3. Germline CDR1 is MNHNS and CDR2 is SASEGT. Trimming pared 10 bases from V and 1 base from J, leaving 16 bases between.

A few counts support this clone. The CDR3 here is CASSSGTGGKSEQFF. CDR3 bases: TGCGCCAGCAGCTCTGGGACAGGGGGTAAGAGTGAGCAGTTCTTC. V and J are TRBV5-1 and TRBJ2-1; TRBD1 aligns across 11 bases. Trimming cost V 3 bases and J 9 bases; bases outside gene matches: 8. The CDR3 has 15 residues. Looked up from germline, CDR1 is SGHRS and CDR2 is YFSETQ.